This passage covers 6 T cell receptor beta chains from one sample sequenced in a study of blood T cell repertoires in COVID-19 (dated by TCRdb to 2018 to 2020). The library relied on the immunoSEQ multiplex PCR assay. Imported from immuneACCESS, the table was reduced by TCRdb to in-frame sequences with V and J called. These copies leave out some clones; in studies compared against another copy, an unresolved V gene accounts for under half, and the cause of the remainder is not known. This sample is represented by about 330,000 clones; 85% of them were singletons. Approximately 7.9% of the sample is in the top ten clones. The sample comprised peripheral blood. These TCRs come from a human donor in a cohort sampled during active COVID-19.

This sequence joins TRBV7-3 and TRBJ2-5; TRBD2 matches at 9 bases. CDR3 size: 15 residues. Trimming took 5 bases from V and 2 from J; bases not matched to a gene: 6. Germline CDR1 SGHTA, CDR2 FQGTGA. The chain's CDR3 is CASSGETSGQETQYF. In DNA, the CDR3 is TGTGCCAGCAGCGGGGAGACTAGCGGACAAGAGACCCAGTACTTC.

The chain has TRBV6-5 and TRBJ2-5; 9 bases agree with TRBD2. This CDR3 contains 15 residues. V lost 6 bases, J lost 5 bases, and 10 bases stayed unmatched. Germline-derived CDR1 and CDR2 are MNHEY and SVGAGI. This CDR3 reads CASSLMSGGFETQYF. In DNA, the CDR3 is TGTGCCAGCAGCCTGATGAGCGGGGGGTTTGAGACCCAGTACTTC.

V is TRBV3-1 (or the pseudogene TRBV3-2) and J is TRBJ2-3, with D maybe TRBD2 (6 bases). V was clipped by 4 bases and J by 0 bases, with 14 bases between them. Germline loops: CDR1 LGHDT, CDR2 YNNKEL (reference sequence). The CDR3 runs 16 residues. CDR3 coding DNA: TGTGCCAGCAGCCTAAGCTGGGGGGAAAGCACAGATACGCAGTATTTT. Translating gives CASSLSWGESTDTQYF.

This clone was detected only once. The chain combines TRBV4-2 with TRBJ2-7; TRBD2 might be the D (5 bases). This CDR3 has 11 residues. V was pared by 6 bases and J by 2 bases, with 5 bases between. Germline CDR1 is LGHNA and CDR2 is YNFKEQ. In DNA, the CDR3 is TGTGCCAGCAGGGGAGCCTACGAGCAGTACTTC. This translates into CASRGAYEQYF.

This chain connects TRBV7-9 to TRBJ2-1, with 8 bases matching TRBD2. V was clipped by 3 bases and J by 1 base; unmatched bases: 5. This CDR3 has 16 amino acids. The germline V gene encodes CDR1 SEHNR and CDR2 FQNEAQ (reference sequence). Written as DNA, the CDR3 is TGTGCCAGCAGCTTGTCGGGGGGGATTTCCTACAATGAGCAGTTCTTC. Amino acids: CASSLSGGISYNEQFF.

This chain connects TRBV9 to TRBJ1-4; 7 bases align to TRBD1. V was clipped by 0 bases and J by 8 bases; unmatched bases: 7. Germline V gene data show CDR1 as SGDLS and CDR2 as YYNGEE. The CDR3 consists of 15 residues. The CDR3 DNA follows: TGTGCCAGCAGCGTAGGAGACAGGGATCTCGAAAAACTGTTTTTT. This codes for CASSVGDRDLEKLFF. The whole variable domain, remainder taken from reference TRBV9 and TRBJ1-4, is DSGVTQTPKHLITATGQRVTLRCSPRSGDLSVYWYQQSLDQGLQFLIQYYNGEERAKGNILERFSAQQFPDLHSELNLSSLELGDSALYFCASSVGDRDLEKLFFGSGTQLSVL.